This TCR beta chain derives from a study of blood T cell repertoires in COVID-19. Study as a whole: The United States, Italy and Spain were the sources of the acute and convalescent COVID-19 samples.

This table comes from immunoSEQ multiplex PCR, and its TCRdb copy is limited to in-frame clones, with some not included. The data show roughly 100,000 clones, about 92% seen once. The clonotype comes from a man aged 18-30 years with COVID-19, enrolled during active disease. Sequenced sample: peripheral blood.

The CDR3 spells CASSRTLYSNQPQHF. The CDR3, as DNA: TGTGCCAGCAGCAGGACACTTTATAGCAATCAGCCCCAGCATTTT. This sequence joins TRBV28 and TRBJ1-5; TRBD1 might be the D (5 bases). Germline loops: CDR1 MDHEN, CDR2 SYDVKM. V lost 6 bases to trimming and J lost 0 bases, with 12 bases between them. The CDR3 has 15 residues.